The rows below give T cell receptor beta chains drawn from one sample of a study of blood T cell repertoires in COVID-19. Clones were read by immunoSEQ multiplex PCR, and TCRdb kept only the in-frame ones, dropping some. Of a few hundred thousand clones listed, around 86% are singletons. Sequencing was carried out using PBMCs or T cells enriched from blood (not recorded which). The receptors derive from a woman in her 50s who had recovered from COVID-19. Both conserved end residues are part of each CDR3. D genes are given only for firm matches. A row's size may be missing; if present it is once, few, many or a size class.

clone_size,v_call,d_call,cdr3_length,j_call,cdr3_aa,cdr3_nt
.,TRBV2,TRBD1,13,TRBJ1-1,CASTPTGFTEAFF,TGTGCCAGCACCCCGACAGGGTTTACTGAAGCTTTCTTT
.,TRBV5-6,TRBD2,16,TRBJ2-3,CASTLGGRLLTDTQYF,TGTGCCAGCACCCTGGGAGGGCGTCTACTCACAGATACGCAGTATTTT
.,TRBV28,TRBD2,14,TRBJ2-3,CASRGGSVRDTQYF,TGTGCCAGCAGGGGCGGGAGTGTAAGAGATACGCAGTATTTT
.,TRBV11-2,.,15,TRBJ2-1,CASSFTTGRFNEQFF,TGTGCCAGCAGCTTTACGACAGGGAGGTTCAATGAGCAGTTCTTC
.,TRBV29-1,.,13,TRBJ1-4,CSVGQGPNEKLFF,TGCAGCGTTGGGCAGGGCCCTAATGAAAAACTGTTTTTT
.,TRBV21-1,.,12,TRBJ1-1,CATGGNATEAFF,TGTGCCACAGGGGGCAATGCTACTGAAGCTTTCTTT
.,TRBV6-5,.,12,TRBJ1-1,CASSYLNTEAFF,TGTGCCAGCAGTTACTTAAACACTGAAGCTTTCTTT
.,TRBV7-9,TRBD1,17,TRBJ1-1,CASFKWTGVDRYTEAFF,TGTGCCAGCTTCAAGTGGACAGGGGTCGATAGGTATACTGAAGCTTTCTTT
.,TRBV30,.,15,TRBJ1-2,CAWIEPGTSLYGYTF,TGTGCCTGGATCGAGCCCGGGACATCCCTCTATGGCTACACCTTC
.,TRBV7-9,.,11,TRBJ1-2,CASSLGGRYTF,TGTGCCAGCAGCTTAGGGGGGCGCTACACCTTC
.,TRBV28,.,15,TRBJ2-7,CASTRRGAWSYEQYF,TGTGCCAGCACCCGGAGGGGCGCCTGGTCCTACGAGCAGTACTTC
.,TRBV28,.,15,TRBJ2-7,CASSNSPRGAYEQYF,TGTGCCAGCAGTAATTCCCCCCGGGGGGCGTACGAGCAGTACTTC
once,TRBV5-8,.,15,TRBJ2-3,CASSSGQTSTDTQYF,TGTGCCAGCAGCTCCGGACAGACTAGCACAGATACGCAGTATTTT
.,TRBV11-2,.,10,TRBJ2-3,CASAQDTQYF,TGTGCCAGCGCGCAAGATACGCAGTATTTT
.,TRBV6-5,.,15,TRBJ2-1,CASSYRLGAFNEQFF,TGTGCCAGCAGTTACCGGCTAGGGGCGTTCAATGAGCAGTTCTTC
.,TRBV7-9,.,14,TRBJ1-5,CASSTGGAVQPQHF,TGTGCCAGCAGCACCGGAGGGGCGGTTCAGCCCCAGCATTTT
once,TRBV9,TRBD2,14,TRBJ2-5,CASSPTGLDVTQYF,TGTGCCAGCAGCCCGACTGGACTAGATGTGACCCAGTACTTC
.,TRBV7-2,TRBD2,15,TRBJ2-7,CASSLDLAGIYEQYF,TGTGCCAGCAGCTTAGATCTAGCGGGGATCTACGAGCAGTACTTC
.,TRBV5-4,TRBD1,16,TRBJ2-7,CASNLADRGRLHEQYF,TGTGCCAGCAACTTGGCGGACAGGGGGCGCTTACACGAGCAGTACTTC
.,TRBV29-1,TRBD1,13,TRBJ1-2,CSAATQGSYGYTF,TGCAGCGCGGCCACACAGGGGAGCTATGGCTACACCTTC
.,TRBV24-1,TRBD2,15,TRBJ2-3,CATSDGTSGTDTQYF,TGTGCCACCAGTGATGGGACTAGCGGTACAGATACGCAGTATTTT
.,TRBV29-1,.,14,TRBJ1-1,CSVGEGPQNTEAFF,TGCAGCGTGGGGGAGGGGCCGCAGAACACTGAAGCTTTCTTT
.,TRBV19,.,15,TRBJ2-7,CASTQRGGNSYEQYF,TGTGCCAGTACCCAAAGAGGCGGGAACTCCTACGAGCAGTACTTC
few,TRBV5-5,.,15,TRBJ1-5,CASSLGSTGNQPQHF,TGTGCCAGCAGCTTGGGTTCAACAGGCAATCAGCCCCAGCATTTT
.,TRBV19,TRBD2,14,TRBJ2-7,CASSMGTSSYEQYF,TGTGCCAGTAGTATGGGGACTAGCTCCTACGAGCAGTACTTC
once,TRBV3-1/TRBV3-2,TRBD2,16,TRBJ2-2,CASSQRLAGGAGELFF,TGTGCCAGCAGCCAGAGACTAGCGGGAGGCGCCGGGGAGCTGTTTTTT
.,TRBV19,.,13,TRBJ1-1,CASTSEQGTEAFF,TGTGCCAGTACCTCAGAGCAGGGTACTGAAGCTTTCTTT
few,TRBV3-1/TRBV3-2,.,18,TRBJ2-2,CASSHLKYGTQGAGELFF,TGTGCCAGCAGCCACCTAAAGTACGGGACACAGGGCGCCGGGGAGCTGTTTTTT
.,TRBV4-3,TRBD1,16,TRBJ1-6,CASSQDLTGSRPPLHF,TGCGCCAGCAGCCAAGATTTGACAGGGAGTCGGCCACCCCTCCACTTT
.,TRBV11-3,TRBD2,15,TRBJ2-2,CASSFSGRGPGELFF,TGTGCCAGCAGCTTTAGCGGGAGGGGACCCGGGGAGCTGTTTTTT
.,TRBV18,TRBD1,14,TRBJ2-3,CASSPTGGRDTQYF,TGTGCCAGCTCACCGACAGGGGGCAGAGATACGCAGTATTTT
.,TRBV2,.,12,TRBJ2-7,CASERSSYEQYF,TGTGCCAGCGAGCGGAGCTCCTACGAGCAGTACTTC
.,TRBV5-5,.,15,TRBJ2-1,CASSLGSSESNEQFF,TGTGCCAGCAGCTTGGGGTCTAGCGAAAGCAATGAGCAGTTCTTC
.,TRBV3-1/TRBV3-2,TRBD1,16,TRBJ2-2,CASSPHRTGNTGELFF,TGTGCCAGCAGCCCACACCGGACAGGGAACACCGGGGAGCTGTTTTTT
once,TRBV27,TRBD2,15,TRBJ2-7,CASSSGTSGLYEQYF,TGTGCCAGCAGTTCCGGGACTAGCGGGCTCTACGAGCAGTACTTC
.,TRBV4-2,.,15,TRBJ2-5,CASSQIGPGLETQYF,TGTGCCAGCAGCCAAATTGGACCGGGACTAGAGACCCAGTACTTC
few,TRBV7-2,.,14,TRBJ1-2,CASSPRLAGAGYTF,TGTGCCAGCAGCCCTCGATTGGCAGGGGCTGGCTACACCTTC
.,TRBV19,.,14,TRBJ2-5,CASSRDRSEETQYF,TGTGCCAGTAGCAGAGACAGGTCGGAGGAGACCCAGTACTTC
.,TRBV28,.,17,TRBJ1-6,CASSFGPGEPDNSPLHF,TGTGCCAGCAGTTTCGGCCCCGGGGAGCCTGATAATTCACCCCTCCACTTT
.,TRBV14,TRBD2,15,TRBJ2-1,CASSLLAGGAVEQFF,TGTGCCAGCAGCCTACTAGCGGGAGGGGCCGTTGAGCAGTTCTTC
.,TRBV7-6,TRBD2,18,TRBJ2-3,CASSFDRTSGRAGDTQYF,TGTGCCAGCAGCTTCGATCGGACTAGCGGGAGGGCGGGGGATACGCAGTATTTT
.,TRBV19,TRBD1,15,TRBJ1-4,CASRTGASTNEKLFF,TGTGCCAGCCGGACAGGGGCTTCAACTAATGAAAAACTGTTTTTT
.,TRBV30,TRBD1,15,TRBJ1-2,CAWSVPGQGGRGYTF,TGTGCCTGGAGTGTACCCGGACAGGGCGGGCGGGGCTACACCTTC
.,TRBV4-1,.,15,TRBJ2-3,CASSRTLQGQDTQYF,TGCGCCAGCAGCCGAACCCTTCAGGGTCAAGATACGCAGTATTTT
once,TRBV3-1/TRBV3-2,.,14,TRBJ1-4,CASSQDLGGEKLFF,TGTGCCAGCAGCCAAGATCTCGGGGGTGAAAAACTGTTTTTT
.,TRBV10-2,TRBD1,15,TRBJ1-1,CASRYEGQGVSEAFF,TGCGCCAGCAGGTATGAGGGACAGGGTGTTTCTGAAGCTTTCTTT
once,TRBV4-1,.,14,TRBJ1-1,CASSLTDTNTEAFF,TGCGCCAGCAGCTTGACAGACACGAACACTGAAGCTTTCTTT
.,TRBV6-1,.,13,TRBJ2-1,CASSEAQISEQFF,TGTGCCAGCAGTGAAGCGCAGATAAGTGAGCAGTTCTTC
.,TRBV19,.,15,TRBJ2-4,CASMGPYPQGRIQYF,TGTGCCAGTATGGGGCCCTATCCACAGGGCCGCATTCAGTACTTC
.,TRBV5-4,.,15,TRBJ1-1,CASSLTQAFGSEAFF,TGTGCCAGCAGCTTGACACAGGCCTTTGGCTCTGAAGCTTTCTTT
.,TRBV6-2/TRBV6-3,TRBD1,17,TRBJ1-5,CASSRETGGLGNQPQHF,TGTGCCAGCAGCCGAGAGACAGGGGGTTTGGGCAATCAGCCCCAGCATTTT
.,TRBV28,.,13,TRBJ1-2,CASSPGQFYGYTF,TGTGCCAGCAGTCCCGGACAGTTCTATGGCTACACCTTC
.,TRBV27,.,17,TRBJ2-1,CASSAKGTSEGYNEQFF,TGTGCCAGCAGTGCCAAAGGGACTTCGGAGGGCTACAATGAGCAGTTCTTC
.,TRBV20-1,.,11,TRBJ2-3,CGGLVTDTQYF,TGCGGGGGCCTTGTAACAGATACGCAGTATTTT